These 4 T cell receptor beta chains were all obtained from the same sample, sequenced in a study of beta chain features in type 1 diabetes. Of the isolated RNA, all was reverse transcribed, and so the sequenced material was expressed TCRB transcripts. Data came from immunoSEQ multiplex PCR; TCRdb stores just in-frame clones and leaves some out. The table includes about 450,000 clones, around 10% detected once. The sample comprised naive CD4+ T cells from blood. All receptors derive from a woman aged 18-30 years in good health.

This clone was detected only a few times. This rearrangement joins TRBV14 to TRBJ2-3; 7 bases map to TRBD1. The CDR3 loop spans 13 amino acids. The ends lost 9 bases at V and 2 bases at J; junction bases unmatched: 5. CDR1 and CDR2 (germline): SGHDN, FVKESK. This CDR3 reads CASNRGFTDTQYF. DNA for the CDR3: TGTGCCAGTAACAGGGGCTTCACAGATACGCAGTATTTT.

Concerning this clone: The same CDR3 can be traced to other DNA sequences in this sample. This chain uses TRBV7-2 with TRBJ2-5; weak D call: TRBD1 (6 bases). The CDR3 covers 14 residues. Germline loops: CDR1 SGHTA, CDR2 FQGNSA. Trimming took 3 bases from V and 4 from J, leaving 12 bases between them. CDR3 region: CASSLDSLGETQYF. The CDR3 region has the DNA TGTGCCAGCAGCTTGGACAGCCTGGGAGAGACCCAGTACTTC.

The chain recombines TRBV5-4 with TRBJ1-6; D gene unclear. Germline-derived CDR1 and CDR2 are SGHNT and YYREEE (reference sequence). The CDR3 contains 15 residues. V gave up 0 bases and J gave up 6 bases, with 10 bases separating them. The CDR3 nucleotides are TGTGCCAGCAGCTTGGCAGGCTTCTTTAATTCACCCCTCCACTTT. Its protein product is CASSLAGFFNSPLHF. The entire variable domain, with the rest obtained from reference TRBV5-4 and TRBJ1-6, is as follows: ETGVTQSPTHLIKTRGQQVTLRCSSQSGHNTVSWYQQALGQGPQFIFQYYREEENGRGNFPPRFSGLQFPNYSSELNVNALELDDSALYLCASSLAGFFNSPLHFGNGTRLTVT.

This clone has only a few counts. The chain has TRBV29-1 and TRBJ1-2, with 8 positions matching TRBD1. The CDR3 totals 14 residues. The V segment lost 7 bases and the J segment 5 bases; nucleotides outside the gene matches: 12. In germline, CDR1 is SQVTM, CDR2 ANQGSEA. DNA for the CDR3: TGCAGCGCTTGGTCGCGGACAGGGACATATGGCTACACCTTC. Protein: CSAWSRTGTYGYTF.